A selection of T cell receptor beta chains follows, all from one sample in a study of shared clonotypes between healthy human individuals. Here immunoSEQ multiplex PCR was the method, and the copy in TCRdb shows in-frame clones only, minus some. Seen here are roughly 2.5 million clones, approximately 90% observed once, and the top ten hold roughly 0.13%. The specimen was naive CD4+ T cells sorted from blood. The receptors were gathered from a man younger than 35 in good health. Each CDR3 is given with its conserved first and last residue. D genes are given only for firm matches. The size entry is marked missing in some rows and otherwise reads once, few, many or a size class.

TGTGCCAGCAATGACCTAGCGGCGCTTAGCACAGATACGCAGTATTTT	CASNDLAALSTDTQYF	-	TRBJ2-3	TRBD2	TRBV6-1
TGTGCCAGCAGCTTTCCGCCCGCGCGAACGGCAGGGAGCACAGATACGCAGTATTTT	CASSFPPARTAGSTDTQYF	-	TRBJ2-3	-	TRBV7-9
TGTGCCAGCAGTCCCCCGTCATCCGGGACTAGCGGGACCTATGAGCAGTTCTTC	CASSPPSSGTSGTYEQFF	-	TRBJ2-1	TRBD2	TRBV7-2
TGTGCCAGCAGCCAAGGCGCGGGGGAGACCCAGTACTTC	CASSQGAGETQYF	-	TRBJ2-5	-	TRBV4-2
TGTGCCAGTCAACCGGGACTAGCGGAAACCTACAATGAGCAGTTCTTC	CASQPGLAETYNEQFF	-	TRBJ2-1	TRBD2	TRBV19
TGTGCCTGCCTCGACAAGATGGCTGGCTACACCTTC	CACLDKMAGYTF	-	TRBJ1-2	-	TRBV30
TGTGCCAGCTCGGACAGGGGGCTTACTGAAGCTTTCTTT	CASSDRGLTEAFF	-	TRBJ1-1	TRBD1	TRBV2
TGTGCCATCAGTGATGATGGCTACACCTTC	CAISDDGYTF	-	TRBJ1-2	-	TRBV10-3
TGTGCCAGCAGCGTAGCCGAATTATCAAATACGCAGTATTTT	CASSVAELSNTQYF	once	TRBJ2-3	-	TRBV9
TGTGCCAGCAGCTTGGACAGGAAAACAACTAATGAAAAACTGTTTTTT	CASSLDRKTTNEKLFF	-	TRBJ1-4	-	TRBV5-4
TGTGCCAGCAGTGAACCGCCGACAGGGATCAAGAATAATTCACCCCTCCACTTT	CASSEPPTGIKNNSPLHF	-	TRBJ1-6	TRBD1	TRBV25-1
TGTGCCAGCTCAACAACTGCCGGGACAGGTCTGGAGACCCAGTACTTC	CASSTTAGTGLETQYF	-	TRBJ2-5	TRBD1	TRBV18
TGCGCCAGCAGCGTCAAGGACGGACAGCAAGAGACCCAGTACTTC	CASSVKDGQQETQYF	-	TRBJ2-5	-	TRBV5-1
TGTGCCAGCAGCTATAGCCCTCCTGGGACGGTCCCCTCTGGGGCCAACGTCCTGACTTTC	CASSYSPPGTVPSGANVLTF	-	TRBJ2-6	-	TRBV7-6
TGCGCCAGCAGCCAAAGGGCAGGATCCTACGAGCAGTACTTC	CASSQRAGSYEQYF	-	TRBJ2-7	-	TRBV4-3
TGTGCCAGCAGTTATAAGGGGACCGGCTACGAGCAGTACTTC	CASSYKGTGYEQYF	once	TRBJ2-7	-	TRBV27
TGTGCCATCAGTGCTCCAGAAAAAACCTACGAGCAGTACTTC	CAISAPEKTYEQYF	-	TRBJ2-7	-	TRBV10-3
TGCGCCAGCAGCTTGGTCGGGGCGACCGCCGGGGAGCTGTTTTTT	CASSLVGATAGELFF	-	TRBJ2-2	-	TRBV5-1
TGTGCCACCAGCAGAGGAAATAGGGGGGAGTATTTT	CATSRGNRGEYF	-	TRBJ2-3	-	TRBV15
TGTGCCAGCTCAACTCAGGGCGGGAATAGCAATCAGCCCCAGCATTTT	CASSTQGGNSNQPQHF	-	TRBJ1-5	-	TRBV18
TGCAGCGTTGTGGGGGAAGTCGGAGCCCCGGAAAAACTGTTTTTT	CSVVGEVGAPEKLFF	few	TRBJ1-4	-	TRBV29-1
TGTGCCAGCAGTAGCGGGAGGAGTCCAGATACGCAGTATTTT	CASSSGRSPDTQYF	-	TRBJ2-3	TRBD2	TRBV6-5
TGTGCCAGCTCACCCAGACCCTACGAGCAGTACTTC	CASSPRPYEQYF	-	TRBJ2-7	-	TRBV18
TGCGCCAGCAGCTTGGCCCGGGCCCCCCAGGAGACCCAGTACTTC	CASSLARAPQETQYF	once	TRBJ2-5	-	TRBV5-1
TGTGCCAGAAGCTTAAGGACAGTACCACCGTTTAACTATGGCTACACCTTC	CARSLRTVPPFNYGYTF	-	TRBJ1-2	-	TRBV7-5
TGTGCCAGCTCCCCGTCCGGGGAGCTGTTTTTT	CASSPSGELFF	-	TRBJ2-2	-	TRBV18
TGTGCCAGCAGTGAAGGTGGAAGGTCCTACGAGCAGTACTTC	CASSEGGRSYEQYF	once	TRBJ2-7	-	TRBV2
TGTGCCAGTAGCAACGGACTAGCCTCCGGGGAGACCCAGTACTTC	CASSNGLASGETQYF	few	TRBJ2-5	TRBD2	TRBV19
TGTGCCAGCAGTTTTGGGAGGGAGGGCAATCAGCCCCAGCATTTT	CASSFGREGNQPQHF	-	TRBJ1-5	-	TRBV27
TGCGCCAGCAGCTTCGACAGGGGGAGTAACACCGGGGAGCTGTTTTTT	CASSFDRGSNTGELFF	once	TRBJ2-2	TRBD1	TRBV5-1
TGCGCCAGCAGCCAACCGGGACAGGGGGCAGGGGAGCAGTACTTC	CASSQPGQGAGEQYF	-	TRBJ2-7	TRBD1	TRBV4-1
TGTGCCATCAGTGGCCGCGGGAGTTTCACAGATACGCAGTATTTT	CAISGRGSFTDTQYF	-	TRBJ2-3	TRBD2	TRBV10-3
TGCGCCAGCAGCTTGGAATCCGGGTCCTCCTATAGGCAGTACTTC	CASSLESGSSYRQYF	once	TRBJ2-7	-	TRBV5-1
TGCGCCAGCAGCGAACTAGTGGGGAGTCGGGAGCAGTACTTC	CASSELVGSREQYF	-	TRBJ2-7	-	TRBV4-1
TGTGCCAGCAGCGTAGATTATAATGAGCAGTTCTTC	CASSVDYNEQFF	-	TRBJ2-1	-	TRBV9
TGCGCCAGCAGCTTGGGGGACAGCCTAGACACCATATATTTT	CASSLGDSLDTIYF	-	TRBJ1-3	TRBD1	TRBV5-1
TGCGCCAGCAGTGGAGAGGGGGCGTCGCTGTATGGCTACACCTTC	CASSGEGASLYGYTF	once	TRBJ1-2	TRBD1	TRBV10-2
TGTGCCAGCTCACCTGGGATGCAAGAGACCCAGTACTTC	CASSPGMQETQYF	-	TRBJ2-5	-	TRBV18
TGTGCCAGCAGCCCCGGGACAGGACCTAACACCGGGGAGCTGTTTTTT	CASSPGTGPNTGELFF	-	TRBJ2-2	TRBD1	TRBV2
TGTGCTAGTGGTCCCGGACAGGGGGGTCAGCCCCAGCATTTT	CASGPGQGGQPQHF	few	TRBJ1-5	TRBD1	TRBV12-5
TGCGCCAGCAGCTGGGGACAGGGGACCGCAACTAATGAAAAACTGTTTTTT	CASSWGQGTATNEKLFF	once	TRBJ1-4	TRBD1	TRBV5-1
TGTGCCTGGACCCCACCCGGTCGGGGGGCCTACGAGCAGTACTTC	CAWTPPGRGAYEQYF	-	TRBJ2-7	TRBD2	TRBV30
TGTGCCAGCAGCCAAAGGGCTAGCGGGGGGTCCTACGAGCAGTACTTC	CASSQRASGGSYEQYF	-	TRBJ2-7	TRBD2	TRBV7-2
TGCAGCGTGTGGGACAGGGGGACCTACGAGCAGTACTTC	CSVWDRGTYEQYF	-	TRBJ2-7	TRBD1	TRBV29-1
TGCGCCAGCAGTGATTCAGGTACTGGGGATGAGCAGTTCTTC	CASSDSGTGDEQFF	-	TRBJ2-1	-	TRBV10-1
TGTGCCAGTAGTAGGGGGTGGGCCTTTGATCAGCCCCAGCATTTT	CASSRGWAFDQPQHF	-	TRBJ1-5	-	TRBV19
TGTGCCTGGAGTTCAGGGGGCCTGAACTATGGCTACACCTTC	CAWSSGGLNYGYTF	-	TRBJ1-2	TRBD1	TRBV30
TGTGCCAGCAGCGATCGTACAGGGGCAGGAGAAAAACTGTTTTTT	CASSDRTGAGEKLFF	-	TRBJ1-4	TRBD1	TRBV5-4
TGCGCCAGCAGCCAAGACATGGCAGGGTCCTCCTACAATGAGCAGTTCTTC	CASSQDMAGSSYNEQFF	-	TRBJ2-1	-	TRBV4-1
TGTGCCAGCAGCCCCGACACAGATACGCAGTATTTT	CASSPDTDTQYF	-	TRBJ2-3	-	TRBV7-2